These 20 T cell receptor beta chains share one sample of origin, sequenced in a study of neurological immune-mediated disorders (dated by TCRdb to the late 2010s). Library creation used 5' RACE. The instrument given in TCRdb is Illumina HiSeq 2500. Using fastp trimming at Q25 and MiXCR clonotype assembly, TCRdb reanalyzed the public sequencing data and kept in-frame beta chains. Rows with a matching CDR3 protein are joined into one entry that keeps the most common DNA and genes. The sample yields about 70,000 distinct CDR3 sequences; around 5% were counted once. Over 2% of the sample rests with the top ten. Sequencing was done on a sample of PBMCs. The receptor set was obtained from a woman aged 65 to 85 with multiple sclerosis.

This clonotype has a count of ten or more. This chain joins TRBV3-1 and TRBJ1-1; possibly TRBD1 for D (6 bases). The germline V and J ends were trimmed by 3 bases and 4 bases, with 9 bases remaining between them. The CDR3 has 13 residues. CDR1 is LGHDT, CDR2 YNNKEL, per germline (reference sequence). The CDR3 loop reads CASSQGASTEAFF. In DNA form, the CDR3 reads TGTGCCAGCAGCCAGGGGGCGAGCACTGAAGCTTTCTTT.

The chain links TRBV15 to TRBJ2-3; 8 bases align to TRBD2. The junction had 4 bases not matched to a gene; V was cut back by 0 bases and J by 5 bases. Germline loops: CDR1 LNHNV, CDR2 YYDKDF (reference sequence). The CDR3 is 15 residues long. CDR3 coding DNA: TGTGCCACCAGCAGAGAGGGACTAGGAGAAGATACGCAGTATTTT. Translating gives CATSREGLGEDTQYF.

Many counts were recorded for this clonotype. V usage is TRBV29-1 and J usage is TRBJ1-1, with TRBD1 as a possible D gene (6 bases). The CDR3 totals 14 residues. Trimming removed 6 bases at V and 0 bases at J, with 14 bases between. In germline, CDR1 is SQVTM, CDR2 ANQGSEA. The CDR3 loop is CSVEIGQMNTEAFF. The CDR3 nucleotides are TGCAGCGTCGAGATCGGACAGATGAACACTGAAGCTTTCTTT.

There are many counts of this clonotype. This sequence joins TRBV7-2 and TRBJ2-1, with TRBD2 as a possible D gene (6 bases). Germline CDR1 reads SGHTA; CDR2 reads FQGNSA. V was trimmed by 5 bases and J by 9 bases, leaving 17 bases between them. The CDR3 totals 14 residues. The CDR3 DNA is TGTGCCAGCAGCGCCCAGGAGGGGACTGCTGAGCAGTTCTTC. Its protein is CASSAQEGTAEQFF. The complete variable domain, with remaining parts taken from reference TRBV7-2 and TRBJ2-1, reads GAGVSQSPSNKVTEKGKDVELRCDPISGHTALYWYRQSLGQGLEFLIYFQGNSAPDKSGLPSDRFSAERTGGSVSTLTIQRTQQEDSAVYLCASSAQEGTAEQFFGPGTRLTVL.

The chain combines TRBV7-2 with TRBJ2-1; the match to TRBD2 covers 10 bases. This CDR3 has 17 amino acids. Germline V gene sequence: CDR1 SGHTA, CDR2 FQGNSA. The ends lost 5 bases at V and 0 bases at J; junction bases unmatched: 7. The CDR3 nucleotides are TGTGCCAGCAGCCCTTTTTCTAGCGGGGGCTCCTACAATGAGCAGTTCTTC. Its protein is CASSPFSSGGSYNEQFF.

This clonotype was detected ten times or more. The J gene is TRBJ2-7, the V gene TRBV20-1, with TRBD2 matching over 15 bases. This CDR3 has 18 residues. Germline V CDR1 and CDR2: DFQATT, SNEGSKA (reference sequence). V was clipped by 4 bases and J by 3 bases; unmatched bases: 13. The CDR3: CSATKGGLAGGTRYEQYF. CDR3 nucleotide sequence: TGCAGTGCTACAAAGGGGGGACTAGCGGGAGGAACCCGCTACGAGCAGTACTTC.

This clonotype has ten or more counts. V is TRBV20-1 and J is TRBJ2-3, with 9 nucleotides matching TRBD2. Trimming cost V 4 bases and J 2 bases; bases outside gene matches: 7. CDR1 and CDR2 (germline): DFQATT, SNEGSKA (reference sequence). The CDR3 consists of 15 residues. CDR3 coding DNA: TGCAGTGCTAAGTCGGCGGGAGGGACCACAGATACGCAGTATTTT. This translates into CSAKSAGGTTDTQYF.

This clonotype came up many times. V is TRBV7-2 and J is TRBJ2-3; D is possibly TRBD2 (6 bases). From germline, CDR1 is SGHTA and CDR2 FQGNSA. V lost 5 bases to trimming and J lost 4 bases, with 13 bases between them. CDR3 length: 14 residues. CDR3 DNA: TGTGCCAGCAGCCCCTGGGACTCTTCAGATACGCAGTATTTT. It encodes CASSPWDSSDTQYF.

This clonotype was recorded at least ten times. The genes are TRBV20-1 and TRBJ1-3; D gene unclear. The length of the CDR3 is 13 residues. Per the germline V gene, CDR1 is DFQATT and CDR2 is SNEGSKA (reference sequence). Trimming cost V 6 bases and J 0 bases, with 9 bases left between them. The CDR3 DNA sequence: TGCAGTGCGCGCACGGCCTCTGGAAACACCATATATTTT. This sequence encodes CSARTASGNTIYF.

In this sample, this clonotype turned up many times. This chain uses TRBV12-3 or TRBV12-4 with TRBJ1-1; 10 bases match TRBD1. With V trimmed by 6 bases and J by 4 bases, 26 bases remained unmatched. The CDR3 has 21 amino acids. This CDR3 is CASSPIRDRGFRGDRGTEAFF. The CDR3 nucleotides are TGTGCCAGCAGCCCTATCCGGGACAGGGGTTTTCGTGGGGATCGCGGCACTGAAGCTTTCTTT.

This clonotype occurred many times. The genes are TRBV7-2 and TRBJ2-3, with unresolved D. The V gene's germline CDR1 is SGHTA and CDR2 FQGNSA. The CDR3 covers 13 residues. The V gene lost 5 bases and the J gene lost 4 bases, with 10 bases spanning the gap. CDR3 in DNA: TGTGCCAGCAGCGATAGGTACTCAGATACGCAGTATTTT. Translating it yields CASSDRYSDTQYF.

In its sample, this clonotype was seen many times. The CDR3 DNA reads as TGTGCCAGCAGCTTAGACTTTGGCCTTTCGGGAGGCTACACCTTC. This sequence encodes CASSLDFGLSGGYTF. The chain employs TRBV7-2 and TRBJ1-2; no clear D gene. The CDR3 is 15 amino acids. Trimming cost V 1 base and J 8 bases, with 17 bases left between them. Looked up from germline, CDR1 is SGHTA and CDR2 is FQGNSA.

In DNA, the CDR3 is TGCGCCAGCAGGAGGGGCAATGAGCAGTTCTTC. Residues: CASRRGNEQFF. V gene TRBV5-1 combines with J gene TRBJ2-1; TRBD1 or TRBD2 may be the D gene (5 bases each). Germline V gene lookup returns CDR1 SGHRS and CDR2 YFSETQ. The CDR3 has 11 residues. Trimming stripped 5 bases from V and 6 bases from J, with 6 bases between.

This clonotype was seen at least ten times. The V and J genes are TRBV7-6 and TRBJ1-2; D is perhaps TRBD1 (6 bases). V lost 4 bases, J lost 4 bases, and 13 bases lay in between. Germline assignment: CDR1 SGHVS and CDR2 FNYEAQ. The CDR3 totals 14 residues. CDR3 in amino acids: CASSSSTGTYGYTF. The CDR3 bases are TGTGCCAGCAGCTCCTCTACAGGGACCTATGGCTACACCTTC.

This clonotype was recorded many times. The chain carries TRBV20-1 and TRBJ2-3; tentatively, D is TRBD1 (5 bases). This CDR3 has 17 amino acids. V lost 1 base and J 1 base, leaving 18 bases between the germline ends. Germline V gene lookup returns CDR1 DFQATT and CDR2 SNEGSKA (reference sequence). CDR3 amino acids: CSARASGRWGGTDTQYF. For the CDR3, the DNA is TGCAGTGCTAGAGCATCTGGCCGTTGGGGCGGCACAGATACGCAGTATTTT.

This clonotype counts as medium-sized (0.01 to 0.1%). The chain has TRBV20-1 and TRBJ2-7, with D possibly matching TRBD1 (7 bases). This CDR3 is built from 14 residues. The V gene's germline CDR1 is DFQATT and CDR2 SNEGSKA (reference sequence). V gave up 1 base and J gave up 9 bases, with 19 bases separating them. The CDR3 sequence is CSARVQGGTTRQYF. For the CDR3, the DNA is TGCAGTGCTAGAGTGCAGGGGGGCACTACGAGGCAGTACTTC.

In this sample, this clonotype turned up many times. This rearrangement joins TRBV4-3 to TRBJ2-1, with D possibly TRBD2 on 6 matching bases. CDR1 and CDR2 (germline): LGHNA, YSLEER. The CDR3 sequence is 17 residues long. V dropped 1 base and J dropped 0 bases, with 13 bases sitting between them. The chain's CDR3 is CASSQGGLAHSYNEQFF. Here the CDR3 DNA reads TGCGCCAGCAGCCAAGGAGGCCTAGCGCACTCCTACAATGAGCAGTTCTTC.

This clonotype appeared a few times. This chain connects TRBV6-2 or TRBV6-3 to TRBJ2-3; 13 nucleotides match TRBD2. Germline assignment: CDR1 MNHEY and CDR2 SVGEGT. The CDR3 runs to 18 residues. V lost 0 bases and J lost 2; bases outside the gene matches: 5. CDR3 nucleotides: TGTGCCAGCAGTTACTCAAGTGGGACTAGCGGGAACACAGATACGCAGTATTTT. Its protein product is CASSYSSGTSGNTDTQYF.

In this sample, this clonotype turned up many times. The chain links TRBV10-2 to TRBJ2-7; D tentatively fits TRBD1 or TRBD2 (5 bases each). Germline lookup yields CDR1 WSHSY and CDR2 SAAADI. Trimming left V 7 bases short and J 0 bases short, with 16 bases between. This CDR3 spans 15 amino acids. The CDR3 bases are TGCGCCAGCACCTCGTTCCGGGACGGCTCCTACGAGCAGTACTTC. Translation: CASTSFRDGSYEQYF.

This clonotype was counted at least ten times. The chain uses TRBV6-5 and TRBJ2-1; 8 nucleotides match TRBD2. Germline CDR1 MNHEY, CDR2 SVGAGI. Trimming took 1 base from V and 12 from J; bases not matched to a gene: 5. This CDR3 has 13 residues. CDR3: CASSYFSGSAQFF. CDR3 coding DNA: TGTGCCAGCAGTTACTTCAGCGGGAGTGCGCAGTTCTTC.